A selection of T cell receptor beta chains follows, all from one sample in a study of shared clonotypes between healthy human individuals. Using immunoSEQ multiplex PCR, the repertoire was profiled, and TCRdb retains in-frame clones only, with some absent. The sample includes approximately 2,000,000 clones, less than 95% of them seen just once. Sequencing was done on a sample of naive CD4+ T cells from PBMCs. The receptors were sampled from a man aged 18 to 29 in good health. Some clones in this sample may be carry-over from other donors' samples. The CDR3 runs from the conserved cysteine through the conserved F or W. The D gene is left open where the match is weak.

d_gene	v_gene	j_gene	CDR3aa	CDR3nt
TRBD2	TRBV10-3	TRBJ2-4	CAISDLSGRAMF	TGTGCCATCAGTGACCTTAGCGGGAGGGCCATGTTC
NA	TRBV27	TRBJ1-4	CASSLRGAFNEKLFF	TGTGCCAGCAGTTTAAGGGGCGCCTTTAATGAAAAACTGTTTTTT
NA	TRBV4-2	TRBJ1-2	CASSQERGDYGYTF	TGTGCCAGCAGCCAAGAGCGGGGAGACTATGGCTACACCTTC
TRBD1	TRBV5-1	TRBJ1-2	CASSEGTGGAWDGYTF	TGCGCCAGCAGCGAAGGGACAGGGGGCGCGTGGGATGGCTACACCTTC
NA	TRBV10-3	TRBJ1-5	CAISGTGVQPQHF	TGTGCCATCAGTGGAACGGGGGTTCAGCCCCAGCATTTT
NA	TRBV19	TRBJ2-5	CASSIDLRPGLETQYF	TGTGCCAGTAGTATAGATCTGAGGCCGGGATTGGAGACCCAGTACTTC
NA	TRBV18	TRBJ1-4	CASSKQAGNEKLFF	TGTGCCAGCTCAAAGCAAGCAGGGAATGAAAAACTGTTTTTT
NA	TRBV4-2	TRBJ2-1	CASSQDLENNEQFF	TGTGCCAGCAGCCAAGATCTGGAGAACAATGAGCAGTTCTTC
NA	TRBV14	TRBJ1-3	CASSQVDLSGNTIYF	TGTGCCAGCAGCCAAGTGGACCTCTCTGGAAACACCATATATTTT
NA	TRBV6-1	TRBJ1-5	CASSEYPIGAYNQPQHF	TGTGCCAGCAGTGAATACCCCATCGGGGCCTATAATCAGCCCCAGCATTTT
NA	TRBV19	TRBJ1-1	CASIPRLGQGNEAFF	TGTGCCAGTATCCCTCGGTTGGGGCAAGGGAATGAAGCTTTCTTT
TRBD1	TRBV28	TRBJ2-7	CASRAGTGAMYEQYF	TGTGCCAGCAGAGCCGGGACAGGGGCTATGTACGAGCAGTACTTC